The 32 T cell receptor beta chains below all came from one sample that was sequenced in a study of cytomegalovirus exposure and HLA in healthy donors. Both 60 Vbeta primers and 13 Jbeta primers went into the PCR. TCRdb keeps only in-frame clones here, not all; method: immunoSEQ multiplex PCR. The data hold 200,000 or so clones, with roughly four fifths observed a single time. Sequencing was carried out using PBMCs. The receptors stem from a woman between 50 and 59 years old in good health and CMV-seropositive.

The V gene is TRBV6-1, the J gene TRBJ2-2, with D tentatively TRBD1 (5 bases). CDR3 length equals 15 residues. Germline CDR1 MNHNS, CDR2 SASEGT. With 8 bases removed from V and 0 bases from J, the gap between germline ends came to 13 bases. CDR3 sequence reads: CASGRGQPNTGELFF. The DNA for the CDR3 is TGTGCCAGCGGCCGCGGACAACCGAACACCGGGGAGCTGTTTTTT.

Here the CDR3 reads CASRSRGGSGYNEQFF. CDR3 coding DNA: TGTGCCAGCAGGTCTAGAGGGGGTTCTGGCTACAATGAGCAGTTCTTC. This sequence joins TRBV7-2 and TRBJ2-1, with D possibly being TRBD1 (6 bases). Germline assignment: CDR1 SGHTA and CDR2 FQGNSA. Trimming removed 6 bases from V and 3 bases from J, with 18 bases in between. The CDR3 length is 16 residues.

This clone was seen only once. CDR3 bases: TGTGCCGGTCCGGGGGACAATCAGCCCCAGCATTTT. The encoded protein is CAGPGDNQPQHF. V and J are TRBV6-4 and TRBJ1-5; TRBD1 might be the D (5 bases). With 11 bases removed from V and 3 bases from J, the gap between germline ends came to 11 bases. This CDR3 region has 12 residues. Germline V lookup: CDR1 MRHNA, CDR2 SNTAGT.

The rearrangement uses TRBV27 and TRBJ2-7, with TRBD2 as a possible D gene (6 bases). Per the germline V gene, CDR1 is MNHEY and CDR2 is SMNVEV (reference sequence). V was shortened by 7 bases and J by 2 bases, with 18 bases between the two germline ends. The CDR3 totals 15 residues. The CDR3 reads CASTFTGTAPYEQYF. The CDR3 bases are TGTGCCAGCACCTTCACCGGGACTGCCCCCTACGAGCAGTACTTC.

The J gene is TRBJ2-1, the V gene TRBV28; D not certain. The CDR3 runs 11 residues. V shed 8 bases and J shed 6 bases, with 8 bases lying between them. The germline CDR1 and CDR2 sequences are MDHEN and SYDVKM. The CDR3 region has the DNA TGTGCCAGCCGCGGAATCAATGAGCAGTTCTTC. It specifies CASRGINEQFF.

This clone was detected a few times. The J gene is TRBJ2-3, the V gene TRBV2; weak D call: TRBD2 (7 bases). The CDR3 is made up of 15 amino acids. Trimming cost V 8 bases and J 0 bases, with 15 bases left between them. Germline CDR1 and CDR2: SNHLY and FYNNEI. The CDR3 loop is CASGPGGGSTDTQYF. CDR3 in DNA: TGTGCCAGCGGCCCGGGCGGGGGCAGCACAGATACGCAGTATTTT.

The genes are TRBV28 and TRBJ2-3, with 8 bases that match TRBD2. There are 16 residues in the CDR3. Trimming removed 7 bases from V and 0 bases from J; junction bases left unmatched: 9. Germline V gene data show CDR1 as MDHEN and CDR2 as SYDVKM. CDR3 coding DNA: TGTGCCAGCACCCTAGGAGCGGGAGCGAGCACAGATACGCAGTATTTT. This sequence encodes CASTLGAGASTDTQYF.

The chain links TRBV11-2 to TRBJ2-3; 7 bases align to TRBD1. V lost 0 bases and J lost 0; bases outside the gene matches: 9. CDR3 length: 18 residues. CDR1 SGHAT and CDR2 FQNNGV come from the germline V gene. The DNA of the CDR3 is TGTGCCAGCAGCTTAGATGTAGCTGGACAGGTCAGCACAGATACGCAGTATTTT. It encodes CASSLDVAGQVSTDTQYF.

On this clone: A read error may produce the germline difference seen at one junction end. The rearrangement uses TRBV2 and TRBJ2-6; 7 nucleotides align to TRBD1. The CDR3 has 14 amino acids. CDR1 is SNHLY and CDR2 is FYNNEI in the germline V gene. The CDR3 spells CASVTGAGANGLTF. DNA for the CDR3: TGTGCCAGCGTTACAGGGGCTGGGGCCAACGGCCTGACTTTC.

The CDR3 DNA reads TGCAGCGTTGAAAAAGGGGAAGAGACCCAGTACTTC. This gives the protein CSVEKGEETQYF. This sequence joins TRBV29-1 and TRBJ2-5; tentative D call: TRBD1 (5 bases). The CDR3 is made up of 12 amino acids. V lost 2 bases and J 3 bases, leaving 7 bases between the germline ends. The V gene's germline CDR1 is SQVTM and CDR2 ANQGSEA.

This sequence joins TRBV19 and TRBJ1-5; no clear D. The V and J ends lost 3 bases and 9 bases respectively, with 15 bases between them. From germline, CDR1 is LNHDA and CDR2 SQIVND (reference sequence). This CDR3 has 14 amino acids. CDR3 sequence reads: CASSIVGVPGPQHF. In DNA form, the CDR3 reads TGTGCCAGTAGTATCGTTGGTGTTCCGGGGCCCCAGCATTTT.

The chain links TRBV28 to TRBJ1-4; no reliable D call. The CDR3 runs to 12 residues. Trimming cost V 8 bases and J 6 bases, with 10 bases left between them. Per the germline V gene, CDR1 is MDHEN and CDR2 is SYDVKM. The CDR3 reads CASGRPDEKLFF. The CDR3 coding sequence is TGTGCCAGCGGGCGCCCCGATGAAAAACTGTTTTTT.

The chain is built from TRBV5-1 and TRBJ2-3; 9 nucleotides agree with TRBD2. V lost 0 bases and J lost 6; bases outside the gene matches: 8. CDR3 length equals 16 residues. CDR1 SGHRS and CDR2 YFSETQ come from the germline V gene. Here the CDR3 reads CASSLGLAVRGDTQYF. For the CDR3, the DNA is TGCGCCAGCAGCTTGGGACTAGCGGTCCGGGGGGATACGCAGTATTTT.

The chain uses TRBV29-1 and TRBJ1-2; D unresolved. The V end lost 3 bases, the J end lost 2 bases, and 7 bases lay between the germline ends. There are 12 residues in the CDR3. The germline V gene has CDR1 SQVTM and CDR2 ANQGSEA. The CDR3 spells CSVDLENYGYTF. Written as DNA, the CDR3 is TGCAGCGTTGACCTGGAGAACTATGGCTACACCTTC. The whole variable domain, filled in from reference TRBV29-1 and TRBJ1-2, reads SAVISQKPSRDICQRGTSLTIQCQVDSQVTMMFWYRQQPGQSLTLIATANQGSEATYESGFVIDKFPISRPNLTFSTLTVSNMSPEDSSIYLCSVDLENYGYTFGSGTRLTVV.

The chain couples TRBV7-9 to TRBJ1-3; D call uncertain. Germline-derived CDR1 and CDR2 are SEHNR and FQNEAQ (reference sequence). CDR3 length: 15 amino acids. The germline V and J ends were trimmed by 6 bases and 0 bases, with 12 bases remaining between them. In DNA form, the CDR3 reads TGTGCCAGCAGTCGGACTTCGAGCTCTGGAAACACCATATATTTT. This sequence encodes CASSRTSSSGNTIYF.

The chain uses TRBV28 and TRBJ2-3; 7 positions agree with TRBD2. Unmatched junction bases numbered 16, after V lost 6 bases and J lost 1 base. CDR1 is MDHEN, CDR2 SYDVKM, per germline. This CDR3 has 18 residues. The CDR3 region has the DNA TGTGCCAGCAGCCCCTGGGGGGGAAGGGGCGAAGGCACAGATACGCAGTATTTT. Its translation: CASSPWGGRGEGTDTQYF. The full variable domain, its missing parts supplied by reference TRBV28 and TRBJ2-3, is DVKVTQSSRYLVKRTGEKVFLECVQDMDHENMFWYRQDPGLGLRLIYFSYDVKMKEKGDIPEGYSVSREKKERFSLILESASTNQTSMYLCASSPWGGRGEGTDTQYFGPGTRLTVL.

The chain links TRBV28 to TRBJ2-5, with 8 bases matching TRBD2. The J segment lost 1 base and the V segment lost 6 bases, leaving 10 bases of the junction unmatched. CDR1 and CDR2 from the germline V gene are MDHEN and SYDVKM. The CDR3 length is 16 residues. The CDR3 DNA follows: TGTGCCAGCAGCCCGGGAGGGCAGGGGATCCAAGAGACCCAGTACTTC. It specifies CASSPGGQGIQETQYF.

V and J are TRBV5-1 and TRBJ2-1, with TRBD2 identical over 13 bases. Germline assignment: CDR1 SGHRS and CDR2 YFSETQ. The V segment lost 5 bases and the J segment 0 bases; nucleotides outside the gene matches: 5. This CDR3 has 17 amino acids. CDR3 sequence: CASRTSGGTSSYNEQFF. CDR3 coding DNA: TGCGCCAGCAGGACTAGCGGGGGGACGAGCTCCTACAATGAGCAGTTCTTC. The whole variable domain, filled in from reference TRBV5-1 and TRBJ2-1, reads KAGVTQTPRYLIKTRGQQVTLSCSPISGHRSVSWYQQTPGQGLQFLFEYFSETQRNKGNFPGRFSGRQFSNSRSEMNVSTLELGDSALYLCASRTSGGTSSYNEQFFGPGTRLTVL.

V is TRBV18 and J is TRBJ2-7, with D perhaps matching TRBD1 (6 bases). The CDR3 consists of 14 residues. V lost 9 bases and J lost 1, with 16 bases in between. Germline V gene sequence: CDR1 KGHSH, CDR2 LQKENI. For the CDR3, the DNA is TGTGCCAGTACGCGCGGGCAGGGGTCCTACGAGCAGTACTTC. Its translation: CASTRGQGSYEQYF.

The chain couples TRBV10-3 to TRBJ1-2, with a tentative D call TRBD1 (6 bases). This CDR3 region has 13 residues. V was cut by 4 bases and J by 7 bases, with 13 bases left in between. Germline loops: CDR1 ENHRY, CDR2 SYGVKD. CDR3 sequence reads: CAISGQAGVGYTF. In DNA form, the CDR3 reads TGTGCCATCAGTGGACAGGCAGGGGTTGGCTACACCTTC.

The chain links TRBV2 to TRBJ2-7; no reliable D call. Trimming left V 1 base short and J 2 bases short, with 9 bases between. This CDR3 contains 14 residues. CDR1 and CDR2 from the germline V gene are SNHLY and FYNNEI. CDR3 bases: TGTGCCAGCAGTGAAGTGGCAGACACCTACGAGCAGTACTTC. Amino acid sequence: CASSEVADTYEQYF.

The chain joins TRBV7-2 to TRBJ1-3; D might be TRBD1 (5 bases). The CDR3 spans 18 residues. Looked up from germline, CDR1 is SGHTA and CDR2 is FQGNSA. Trimming shortened V by 2 bases and J by 3 bases, and 20 bases separated the two germline ends. The CDR3 spells CASSLWGVPSGSGNTIYF. In nucleotides, the CDR3 is TGTGCCAGCAGCTTATGGGGGGTCCCCTCTGGAAGTGGAAACACCATATATTTT.

A remark on this clone: Sequence at one end of the junction differs from germline and may be a read error. For the CDR3, the DNA is TGCGCCAGCAGCTTGGGAGCTGATCGCACGGATACGCAGTATTTT. This gives the protein CASSLGADRTDTQYF. The V and J genes are TRBV5-1 and TRBJ2-3; no firm D call. The CDR3 is made up of 15 amino acids. CDR1 SGHRS and CDR2 YFSETQ come from the germline V gene.

V is TRBV5-4 and J is TRBJ1-5; TRBD1 is a possible D gene (6 bases). CDR3 length equals 14 residues. V was pared by 4 bases and J by 3 bases, with 11 bases between. Germline lookup yields CDR1 SGHNT and CDR2 YYREEE (reference sequence). The DNA of the CDR3 is TGTGCCAGCAGCATACAGGGAACCAATCAGCCCCAGCATTTT. This sequence encodes CASSIQGTNQPQHF. Looking up the rest from reference TRBV5-4 and TRBJ1-5 gives the full variable domain: ETGVTQSPTHLIKTRGQQVTLRCSSQSGHNTVSWYQQALGQGPQFIFQYYREEENGRGNFPPRFSGLQFPNYSSELNVNALELDDSALYLCASSIQGTNQPQHFGDGTRLSIL.

This clone was recorded only once. The V gene is TRBV11-2, the J gene TRBJ1-1; D may be TRBD1 (5 bases). The CDR3 loop spans 13 amino acids. V lost 0 bases and J 10 bases, leaving 12 bases between the germline ends. Germline CDR1 SGHAT, CDR2 FQNNGV. The DNA for the CDR3 is TGTGCCAGCAGCTTAGATATGGGGGGAGTAGCTTTCTTT. Protein: CASSLDMGGVAFF. Looking up the rest from reference TRBV11-2 and TRBJ1-1 gives the full variable domain: EAGVAQSPRYKIIEKRQSVAFWCNPISGHATLYWYQQILGQGPKLLIQFQNNGVVDDSQLPKDRFSAERLKGVDSTLKIQPAKLEDSAVYLCASSLDMGGVAFFGQGTRLTVV.

This clone was observed a single time. The chain carries TRBV14 and TRBJ1-3; 9 positions agree with TRBD1. CDR3 length: 17 residues. Trimming cost V 4 bases and J 4 bases; bases outside gene matches: 11. From germline, CDR1 is SGHDN and CDR2 FVKESK. CDR3 bases: TGTGCCAGCAGCCTAGCCGGGACAGGGACTTCGGGAAACACCATATATTTT. Translating it yields CASSLAGTGTSGNTIYF.

DNA of the CDR3: TGTGCCAGCAGCCGAGAAGGAGCCTACGAGCAGTACTTC. Amino acid sequence: CASSREGAYEQYF. J is TRBJ2-7 and V is TRBV2; no reliable D call. This CDR3 comprises 13 residues. CDR1 and CDR2 (germline): SNHLY, FYNNEI. V was shortened by 6 bases and J by 2 bases, with 11 bases between the two germline ends.

J is TRBJ1-2 and V is TRBV5-4, with 7 nucleotides matching TRBD1. This CDR3 spans 13 amino acids. Germline loops: CDR1 SGHNT, CDR2 YYREEE (reference sequence). Losses at the gene ends were 4 bases for V and 7 bases for J; bases not matched to a gene: 7. The CDR3 coding sequence is TGTGCCAGCAGCCGCGACAGGGTGAGTGGCTACACCTTC. Its translation: CASSRDRVSGYTF.

The chain has TRBV30 and TRBJ2-4; TRBD1 matches at 10 bases. V dropped 8 bases and J dropped 6; count of bases not matched to a gene: 10. CDR3 length: 14 amino acids. The V gene's germline CDR1 is GTSNPN and CDR2 SVGIG (reference sequence). The CDR3 loop reads CAAGQGSTGNIQYF. CDR3 bases: TGTGCCGCGGGACAGGGGTCAACAGGAAACATTCAGTACTTC.

The J gene is TRBJ1-4, the V gene TRBV29-1; no clear D gene. CDR3 length: 12 residues. Germline CDR1 and CDR2: SQVTM and ANQGSEA. V gave up 6 bases and J gave up 10 bases, with 15 bases separating them. CDR3 loop: CSVQALMGKLFF. CDR3 DNA: TGCAGCGTCCAAGCGCTCATGGGAAAACTGTTTTTT.

The chain recombines TRBV5-1 with TRBJ2-1; 9 bases are shared with TRBD2. Germline CDR1 reads SGHRS; CDR2 reads YFSETQ. The CDR3 spans 15 residues. V lost 0 bases, J lost 9 bases, and 7 bases stayed unmatched. CDR3 sequence (DNA): TGCGCCAGCAGCTTGGCACTAGCGGGTTCGGCTGAGCAGTTCTTC. Encoded protein: CASSLALAGSAEQFF. The full variable domain, rest sourced from reference TRBV5-1 and TRBJ2-1, is KAGVTQTPRYLIKTRGQQVTLSCSPISGHRSVSWYQQTPGQGLQFLFEYFSETQRNKGNFPGRFSGRQFSNSRSEMNVSTLELGDSALYLCASSLALAGSAEQFFGPGTRLTVL.

The rearrangement uses TRBV5-5 and TRBJ1-4; 9 nucleotides align to TRBD1. Unmatched junction bases numbered 8, after V lost 6 bases and J lost 8 bases. The CDR3 runs 14 residues. CDR1 SGHKS and CDR2 YYEKEE come from the germline V gene (reference sequence). CDR3 amino acids: CASTGTGIGEKLFF. The DNA of the CDR3 is TGTGCCAGCACCGGGACAGGGATAGGGGAAAAACTGTTTTTT.